These 32 T cell receptor beta chains share one sample of origin, sequenced in a study of blood T cell repertoires in COVID-19. Assay used: immunoSEQ multiplex PCR; TCRdb lists only in-frame clones, some missing. The sample gives about 80,000 clones, about four fifths of which show up once; 8.5% to 10% is in the top ten. What was sequenced was peripheral blood. These receptors originate from a human donor in a cohort sampled during active COVID-19.

V gene TRBV5-1 combines with J gene TRBJ1-2; 10 bases match TRBD1. Germline loops: CDR1 SGHRS, CDR2 YFSETQ. The CDR3 runs to 15 residues. The J segment lost 8 bases and the V segment lost 0 bases, leaving 7 bases of the junction unmatched. This CDR3 reads CASSLGGQGSGGYTF. The CDR3 nucleotides read TGCGCCAGCAGCTTGGGGGGACAGGGGTCGGGAGGCTACACCTTC. The variable domain in full, with the rest retrieved from reference TRBV5-1 and TRBJ1-2, is KAGVTQTPRYLIKTRGQQVTLSCSPISGHRSVSWYQQTPGQGLQFLFEYFSETQRNKGNFPGRFSGRQFSNSRSEMNVSTLELGDSALYLCASSLGGQGSGGYTFGSGTRLTVV.

This sequence joins TRBV27 and TRBJ2-2; tentative D call: TRBD2 (5 bases). This CDR3 is built from 13 residues. V dropped 2 bases and J dropped 6 bases, with 7 bases sitting between them. Germline lookup yields CDR1 MNHEY and CDR2 SMNVEV (reference sequence). The chain's CDR3 is CASSLRAAGELFF. As DNA, the CDR3 is TGTGCCAGCAGTTTAAGAGCGGCCGGGGAGCTGTTTTTT.

The chain couples TRBV28 to TRBJ1-2; perhaps TRBD1 as D (5 bases). CDR1 and CDR2 (germline): MDHEN, SYDVKM. V was trimmed by 7 bases and J by 4 bases, leaving 22 bases between them. This CDR3 region has 16 residues. The CDR3 DNA sequence: TGTGCCAGCACCATACTAGCGGGGGTCGCGGGCTATGGCTACACCTTC. It translates to CASTILAGVAGYGYTF.

The V gene is TRBV3-1 (or the pseudogene TRBV3-2), the J gene TRBJ2-1; maybe TRBD2 (6 bases). Germline assignment: CDR1 LGHDT and CDR2 YNNKEL (reference sequence). Between the trimmed V and J ends, which lost 4 bases and 4 bases, there was a span of 8 bases. CDR3 length: 13 amino acids. As DNA, the CDR3 is TGTGCCAGCAGCCCCGGGGGTTACAATGAGCAGTTCTTC. Amino acid sequence: CASSPGGYNEQFF.

This clone was counted once. The chain is built from TRBV9 and TRBJ1-1, with 7 bases aligning to TRBD1. The J segment lost 5 bases and the V segment lost 4 bases, leaving 14 bases of the junction unmatched. The CDR3 has 16 residues. CDR1 SGDLS and CDR2 YYNGEE come from the germline V gene. The CDR3 DNA reads TGTGCCAGCAGCCCACACCACGGGACAGTTCAGACTGAAGCTTTCTTT. It encodes CASSPHHGTVQTEAFF.

The count of this clone is one. V usage is TRBV12-3 or TRBV12-4 and J usage is TRBJ1-6; a weak D match, TRBD1 (5 bases). This CDR3 has 13 residues. Deletions cut 6 bases from V and 7 bases from J, with 10 bases between. The CDR3 DNA reads as TGTGCCAGCAGACGGGACTCGAATTCACCCCTCCACTTT. This sequence encodes CASRRDSNSPLHF.

In this sample, this clone turned up once. This sequence joins TRBV19 and TRBJ1-1; possible D gene TRBD1, 6 bases. CDR1 and CDR2 (germline): LNHDA, SQIVND (reference sequence). V gave up 2 bases and J gave up 1 base, with 14 bases separating them. This CDR3 comprises 16 residues. The CDR3 DNA reads TGTGCCAGTAGTATATCCTCAGGGGTTGGGAACACTGAAGCTTTCTTT. Its translation is CASSISSGVGNTEAFF.

The V call is TRBV28, the J call TRBJ1-3, with a possible D match to TRBD1 (6 bases). V lost 3 bases and J 3 bases, leaving 12 bases between the germline ends. Germline V CDR1 and CDR2: MDHEN, SYDVKM. This CDR3 spans 15 amino acids. The CDR3 bases are TGTGCCAGCAGTTTGCGGGGGGCGGGTGGAAACACCATATATTTT. Residues: CASSLRGAGGNTIYF.

The V call is TRBV5-1, the J call TRBJ2-6, with a possible D match to TRBD2 (6 bases). CDR1 SGHRS and CDR2 YFSETQ come from the germline V gene. The CDR3 consists of 15 residues. V lost 4 bases and J lost 3, with 11 bases in between. In DNA, the CDR3 is TGCGCCAGCAGCCAGGAGGGGTTTGGGGCCAACGTCCTGACTTTC. It yields the protein CASSQEGFGANVLTF.

The chain combines TRBV28 with TRBJ1-5; D unresolved. The CDR3 has 13 residues. V was clipped by 6 bases and J by 6 bases, with 12 bases between them. Looked up from germline, CDR1 is MDHEN and CDR2 is SYDVKM. The DNA of the CDR3 is TGTGCCAGCAGCCGAGGTTGGAGTCAGCCCCAGCATTTT. Protein sequence: CASSRGWSQPQHF.

Here the CDR3 reads CASFRQGNEQYF. The CDR3 DNA reads as TGTGCCAGCTTCCGACAGGGGAATGAGCAGTACTTC. The rearrangement links TRBV28 to TRBJ2-7; 8 bases agree with TRBD1. This CDR3 has 12 residues. CDR1 MDHEN and CDR2 SYDVKM come from the germline V gene. Unmatched junction bases numbered 7, after V lost 8 bases and J lost 7 bases.

The J gene is TRBJ1-1, the V gene TRBV7-2; TRBD1 agrees at 10 bases. The CDR3 has 14 residues. In germline, CDR1 is SGHTA, CDR2 FQGNSA. V lost 0 bases and J lost 9; bases outside the gene matches: 4. The CDR3 spells CASSLAGQGTKAFF. The CDR3 DNA reads as TGTGCCAGCAGCTTAGCGGGACAGGGGACTAAAGCTTTCTTT.

V gene TRBV5-1 combines with J gene TRBJ1-2, with 12 bases that match TRBD1. CDR1 is SGHRS and CDR2 is YFSETQ in the germline V gene. CDR3 size: 16 residues. Losses at the gene ends were 4 bases for V and 6 bases for J; bases not matched to a gene: 10. Here the CDR3 DNA reads TGCGCCAGCAGCCAGAACCGGGACAGGGGGCGACATGGCTACACCTTC. As protein: CASSQNRDRGRHGYTF. The variable domain in full, completed from reference TRBV5-1 and TRBJ1-2, reads KAGVTQTPRYLIKTRGQQVTLSCSPISGHRSVSWYQQTPGQGLQFLFEYFSETQRNKGNFPGRFSGRQFSNSRSEMNVSTLELGDSALYLCASSQNRDRGRHGYTFGSGTRLTVV.

The CDR3 DNA follows: TGTGCCAGCAGTGTAGGGGTATGGGGGACAGAAGTCAATGAGCAGTTCTTC. This gives the protein CASSVGVWGTEVNEQFF. V gene TRBV6-1 combines with J gene TRBJ2-1, with 7 bases identical to TRBD1. Germline V lookup: CDR1 MNHNS, CDR2 SASEGT. After removal of 4 bases from V and 6 bases from J, the junction contained 15 bases not matched to a gene. The CDR3 has 17 residues.

This clone was counted a single time. CDR3 amino acids: CASSFKDSTYEQYF. The CDR3 DNA reads TGCGCCAGCAGCTTTAAGGACAGCACCTACGAGCAGTACTTC. V is TRBV5-1 and J is TRBJ2-7, with a weak D call TRBD1 (6 bases). V was clipped by 2 bases and J by 2 bases, with 11 bases between them. CDR1 and CDR2 from the germline V gene are SGHRS and YFSETQ. CDR3 length: 14 amino acids.

The chain carries TRBV9 and TRBJ2-6; TRBD2 matches at 8 bases. Trimming at V came to 0 bases and at J to 3 bases, leaving 8 bases not matched to a gene. This CDR3 region has 18 residues. The V gene's germline CDR1 is SGDLS and CDR2 YYNGEE. The CDR3 sequence is CASSVAGGESLGANVLTF. The CDR3 coding sequence is TGTGCCAGCAGCGTAGCGGGAGGGGAGAGTCTTGGGGCCAACGTCCTGACTTTC.

This chain connects TRBV3-1 (or the pseudogene TRBV3-2) to TRBJ2-2; tentative D call: TRBD2 (6 bases). The CDR3 is 13 residues long. Trimming took off 2 bases at V and 6 bases at J, with 7 bases between the two ends. From germline, CDR1 is LGHDT and CDR2 YNNKEL (reference sequence). Here the CDR3 DNA reads TGTGCCAGCAGCCAAACGGGGGCCGGGGAGCTGTTTTTT. Its protein product is CASSQTGAGELFF.

The chain couples TRBV6-7 to TRBJ1-1; the D gene is possibly TRBD1 (6 bases). TRBV6-7 falls under the ORF class, with uncertain function. The CDR3 sequence is 16 residues long. Trimming pared 7 bases from V and 2 bases from J, leaving 20 bases between. The CDR3 DNA follows: TGTGCCAGCATAAAGGGGCCCTACAGGGTAAACACTGAAGCTTTCTTT. Residues: CASIKGPYRVNTEAFF.

This chain uses TRBV10-3 with TRBJ1-2; 7 bases are shared with TRBD1. The germline V gene has CDR1 ENHRY and CDR2 SYGVKD. V gave up 8 bases and J gave up 2 bases; unmatched junction bases: 5. The CDR3 sequence is 13 residues long. For the CDR3, the DNA is TGTGCCATCTCTAGGGACAGCAACTATGGCTACACCTTC. It codes for CAISRDSNYGYTF.

This clone was observed once. The chain joins TRBV5-1 to TRBJ2-4; 10 nucleotides agree with TRBD2. The CDR3 contains 18 residues. From germline, CDR1 is SGHRS and CDR2 YFSETQ. Trimming took 0 bases from V and 3 from J; bases not matched to a gene: 9. The CDR3 reads CASSLDGTSAPRKNIQYF. The CDR3 DNA follows: TGCGCCAGCAGCTTGGACGGGACTAGCGCTCCCCGCAAAAACATTCAGTACTTC.

The chain carries TRBV11-2 and TRBJ2-7; 8 nucleotides agree with TRBD2. Trimming took 6 bases from V and 1 from J; bases not matched to a gene: 8. CDR1 is SGHAT, CDR2 FQNNGV, per germline. This CDR3 region has 15 residues. As DNA, the CDR3 is TGTGCCAGCAGTTCCTTTAGCGGGGTATCCTACGAGCAGTACTTC. It specifies CASSSFSGVSYEQYF.

This rearrangement joins TRBV7-8 to TRBJ1-5; 7 bases agree with TRBD1. The CDR3 runs 16 residues. Germline V gives CDR1 SGHVS, CDR2 FQNEAQ. The J segment lost 9 bases and the V segment lost 5 bases, leaving 16 bases of the junction unmatched. CDR3 nucleotides: TGTGCCAGCAGCCACTTAACCGAGACAGGGCTTCCGCCCCAGCATTTT. Translating it yields CASSHLTETGLPPQHF.

This chain joins TRBV24-1 and TRBJ2-7; 7 nucleotides line up with TRBD1. This CDR3 has 15 residues. CDR1 is KGHDR, CDR2 SFDVKD, per germline. Losses at the gene ends were 4 bases for V and 2 bases for J; bases not matched to a gene: 7. The CDR3 reads CATSDTGTAPYEQYF. For the CDR3, the DNA is TGTGCCACCAGTGACACCGGGACAGCACCCTACGAGCAGTACTTC.

This sequence joins TRBV29-1 and TRBJ2-1, with D unclear. Germline V lookup: CDR1 SQVTM, CDR2 ANQGSEA. The CDR3 extends over 10 amino acids. Trimming took 8 bases from V and 5 from J, leaving 7 bases between them. The CDR3 is CSLGHNEQFF. DNA for the CDR3: TGCAGCCTTGGGCACAATGAGCAGTTCTTC.

The chain uses TRBV7-9 and TRBJ1-4; TRBD1 matches 10 bases. This CDR3 is 16 amino acids long. Trimming took 5 bases from V and 7 from J; bases not matched to a gene: 10. The germline V gene has CDR1 SEHNR and CDR2 FQNEAQ (reference sequence). The CDR3 bases are TGTGCCAGCAGCCCAGGGGACAGGGGAGATGGTGAAAAACTGTTTTTT. It codes for CASSPGDRGDGEKLFF.

This clone appeared a few times. The chain combines TRBV20-1 with TRBJ2-1, with 7 bases matching TRBD1. Germline values: CDR1 DFQATT, CDR2 SNEGSKA (reference sequence). There are 11 residues in the CDR3. V was pared by 5 bases and J by 8 bases, with 3 bases of the junction left unmatched. CDR3 residues: CSAGQDYEQFF. CDR3 DNA sequence: TGCAGTGCTGGACAGGACTATGAGCAGTTCTTC.

This clone appeared a single time. J is TRBJ1-5 and V is TRBV27; a weak D match, TRBD1 (6 bases). Germline values: CDR1 MNHEY, CDR2 SMNVEV (reference sequence). The CDR3 spans 12 residues. V lost 10 bases to trimming and J lost 2 bases, with 9 bases between them. The CDR3 sequence: CATKGGNQPQHF. The CDR3 bases are TGTGCCACTAAGGGGGGCAATCAGCCCCAGCATTTT.

The chain couples TRBV30 to TRBJ2-1; no definite D call. Deletions cut 2 bases from V and 0 bases from J, with 5 bases between. Germline V gene sequence: CDR1 GTSNPN, CDR2 SVGIG (reference sequence). This CDR3 spans 13 amino acids. CDR3 amino acids: CAWSFISYNEQFF. For the CDR3, the DNA is TGTGCCTGGAGTTTTATCTCCTACAATGAGCAGTTCTTC.

The V gene is TRBV28, the J gene TRBJ1-6; D unresolved. The CDR3 contains 14 residues. Trimming cost V 4 bases and J 5 bases, with 9 bases left between them. Germline CDR1 and CDR2: MDHEN and SYDVKM. The CDR3 bases are TGTGCCAGCAGTTCCGGGATTAATAATTCACCCCTCCACTTT. Encoded protein: CASSSGINNSPLHF.

V gene TRBV3-1 (or the pseudogene TRBV3-2) combines with J gene TRBJ2-3, with 10 bases that match TRBD2. This CDR3 has 17 amino acids. In germline, CDR1 is LGHDT, CDR2 YNNKEL (reference sequence). V was clipped by 0 bases and J by 5 bases; unmatched bases: 8. This CDR3 reads CASSQDTRTSGGDTQYF. DNA of the CDR3: TGTGCCAGCAGCCAAGATACGAGGACTAGCGGAGGAGATACGCAGTATTTT.

The chain carries TRBV29-1 and TRBJ1-1; D possibly corresponds to TRBD1 (6 bases). In germline, CDR1 is SQVTM, CDR2 ANQGSEA. Trimming cost V 7 bases and J 1 base, with 16 bases left between them. The CDR3 length is 14 residues. CDR3 loop: CSARLTGRNTEAFF. The CDR3 DNA follows: TGCAGCGCTCGCCTGACAGGTCGGAACACTGAAGCTTTCTTT.

This chain uses TRBV28 with TRBJ2-1; D call uncertain. CDR1 is MDHEN, CDR2 SYDVKM, per germline. V lost 6 bases, J lost 6 bases, and 6 bases lay in between. This CDR3 is built from 11 residues. The CDR3 reads CASRQINEQFF. The CDR3 bases are TGTGCCAGCAGGCAGATCAATGAGCAGTTCTTC.